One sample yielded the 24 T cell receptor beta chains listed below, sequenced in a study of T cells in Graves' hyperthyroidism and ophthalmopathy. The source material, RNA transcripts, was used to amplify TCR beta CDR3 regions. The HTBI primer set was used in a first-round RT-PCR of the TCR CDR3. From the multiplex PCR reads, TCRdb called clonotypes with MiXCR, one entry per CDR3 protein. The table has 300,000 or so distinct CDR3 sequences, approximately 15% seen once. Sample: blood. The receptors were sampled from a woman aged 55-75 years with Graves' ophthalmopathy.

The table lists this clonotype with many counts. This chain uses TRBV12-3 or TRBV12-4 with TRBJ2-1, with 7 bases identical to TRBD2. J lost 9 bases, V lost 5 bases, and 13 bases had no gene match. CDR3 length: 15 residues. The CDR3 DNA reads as TGTGCCAGCAGTGGGATAAACGGGAGGCAGGGTGAGCAGTTCTTC. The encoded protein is CASSGINGRQGEQFF.

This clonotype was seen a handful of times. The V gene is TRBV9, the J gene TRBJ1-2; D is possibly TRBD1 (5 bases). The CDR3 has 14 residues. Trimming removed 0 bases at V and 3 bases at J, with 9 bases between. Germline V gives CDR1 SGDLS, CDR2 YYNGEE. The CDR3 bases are TGTGCCAGCAGCGTAGCCGGGGCCGACTATGGCTACACCTTC. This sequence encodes CASSVAGADYGYTF.

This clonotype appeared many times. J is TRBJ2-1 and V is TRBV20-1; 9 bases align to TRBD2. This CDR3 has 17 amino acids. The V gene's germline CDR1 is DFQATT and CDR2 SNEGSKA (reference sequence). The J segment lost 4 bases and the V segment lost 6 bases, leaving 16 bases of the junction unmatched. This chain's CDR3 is CSATGLAQPSLYNEQFF. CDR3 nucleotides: TGCAGTGCAACGGGACTAGCCCAGCCCTCCCTATACAATGAGCAGTTCTTC.

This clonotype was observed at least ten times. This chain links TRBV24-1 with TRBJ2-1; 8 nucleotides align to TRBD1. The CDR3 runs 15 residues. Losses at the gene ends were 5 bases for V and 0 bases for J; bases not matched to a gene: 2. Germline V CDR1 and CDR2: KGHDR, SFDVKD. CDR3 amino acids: CATSGGQDSYNEQFF. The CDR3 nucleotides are TGTGCCACCAGTGGGGGACAGGACTCCTACAATGAGCAGTTCTTC.

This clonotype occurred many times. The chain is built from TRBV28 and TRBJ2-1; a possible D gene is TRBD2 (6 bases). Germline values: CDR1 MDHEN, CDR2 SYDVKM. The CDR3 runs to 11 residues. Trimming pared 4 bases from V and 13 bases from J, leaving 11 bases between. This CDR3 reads CASSYRDFQFF. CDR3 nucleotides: TGTGCCAGCAGTTATCGGGACTTTCAGTTCTTC.

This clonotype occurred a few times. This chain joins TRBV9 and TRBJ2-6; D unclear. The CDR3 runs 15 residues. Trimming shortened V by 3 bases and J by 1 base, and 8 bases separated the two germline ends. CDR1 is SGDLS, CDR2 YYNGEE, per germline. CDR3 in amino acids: CASSGRKSGANVLTF. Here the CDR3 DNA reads TGTGCCAGCAGCGGACGGAAGTCTGGGGCCAACGTCCTGACTTTC.

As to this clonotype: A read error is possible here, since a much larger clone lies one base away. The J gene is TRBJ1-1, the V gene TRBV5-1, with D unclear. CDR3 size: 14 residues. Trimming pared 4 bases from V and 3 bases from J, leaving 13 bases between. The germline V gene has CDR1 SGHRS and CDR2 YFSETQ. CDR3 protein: CASSPPPLDTEAFF. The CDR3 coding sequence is TGCGCCAGCAGCCCACCTCCGTTAGACACTGAAGCTTTCTTT.

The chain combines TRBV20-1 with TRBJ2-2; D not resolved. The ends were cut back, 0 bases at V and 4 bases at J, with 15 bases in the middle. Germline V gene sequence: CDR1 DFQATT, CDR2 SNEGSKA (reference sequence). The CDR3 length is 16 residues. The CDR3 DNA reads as TGCAGTGCTAGAGATGGTAAGGCGGAAGCCACCGGGGAGCTGTTTTTT. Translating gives CSARDGKAEATGELFF.

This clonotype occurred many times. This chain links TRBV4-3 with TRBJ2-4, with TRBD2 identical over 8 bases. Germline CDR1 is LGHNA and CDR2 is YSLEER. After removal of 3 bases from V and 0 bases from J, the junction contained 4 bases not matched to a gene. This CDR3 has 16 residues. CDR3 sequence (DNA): TGCGCCAGCAGCCAGCGCCTAGCGGGAGCCAAAAACATTCAGTACTTC. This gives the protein CASSQRLAGAKNIQYF.

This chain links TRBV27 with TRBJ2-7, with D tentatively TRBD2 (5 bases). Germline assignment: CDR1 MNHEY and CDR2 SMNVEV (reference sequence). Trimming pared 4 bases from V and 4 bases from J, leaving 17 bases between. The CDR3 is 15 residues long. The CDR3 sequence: CASSSLRGKHYEQYF. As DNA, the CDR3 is TGTGCCAGCAGTTCCCTCAGAGGGAAACATTACGAGCAGTACTTC.

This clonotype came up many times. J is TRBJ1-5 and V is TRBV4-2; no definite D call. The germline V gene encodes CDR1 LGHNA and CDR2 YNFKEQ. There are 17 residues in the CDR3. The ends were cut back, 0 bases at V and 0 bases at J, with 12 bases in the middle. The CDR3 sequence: CASSQDPRGNSNQPQHF. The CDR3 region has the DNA TGTGCCAGCAGCCAAGATCCTCGGGGAAATAGCAATCAGCCCCAGCATTTT.

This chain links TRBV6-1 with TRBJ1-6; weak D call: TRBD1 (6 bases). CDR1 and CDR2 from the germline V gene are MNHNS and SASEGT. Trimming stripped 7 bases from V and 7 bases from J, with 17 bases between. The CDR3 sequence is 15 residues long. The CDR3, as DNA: TGTGCCAGCAAACCCATGACAGGTGGAAATTCACCCCTCCACTTT. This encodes CASKPMTGGNSPLHF.

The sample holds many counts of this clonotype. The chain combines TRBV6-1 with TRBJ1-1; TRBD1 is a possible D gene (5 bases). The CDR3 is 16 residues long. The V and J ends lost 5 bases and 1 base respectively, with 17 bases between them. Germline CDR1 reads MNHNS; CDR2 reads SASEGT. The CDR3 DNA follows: TGTGCCAGCAGTTACCGGGGAGGACACGAGAACACTGAAGCTTTCTTT. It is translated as CASSYRGGHENTEAFF.

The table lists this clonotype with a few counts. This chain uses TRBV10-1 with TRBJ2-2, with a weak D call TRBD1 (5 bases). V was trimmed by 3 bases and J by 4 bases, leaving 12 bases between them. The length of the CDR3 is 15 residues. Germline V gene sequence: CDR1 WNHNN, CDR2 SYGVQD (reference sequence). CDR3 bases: TGCGCCAGCAGTGACCCCAGGGATGGCACCGGGGAGCTGTTTTTT. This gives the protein CASSDPRDGTGELFF.

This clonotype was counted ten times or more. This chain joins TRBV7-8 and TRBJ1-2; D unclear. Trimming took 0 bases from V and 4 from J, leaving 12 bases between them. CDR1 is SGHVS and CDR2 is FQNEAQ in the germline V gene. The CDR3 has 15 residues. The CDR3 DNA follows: TGTGCCAGCAGCTTAGCGACCCTGGACGGCTATGGCTACACCTTC. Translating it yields CASSLATLDGYGYTF.

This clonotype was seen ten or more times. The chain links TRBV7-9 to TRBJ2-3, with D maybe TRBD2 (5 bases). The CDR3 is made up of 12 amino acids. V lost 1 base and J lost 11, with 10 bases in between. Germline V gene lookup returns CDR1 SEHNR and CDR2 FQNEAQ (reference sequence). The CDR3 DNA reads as TGTGCCAGCAGCTTAGGGGCCCGGGGGCAGTATTTT. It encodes CASSLGARGQYF.

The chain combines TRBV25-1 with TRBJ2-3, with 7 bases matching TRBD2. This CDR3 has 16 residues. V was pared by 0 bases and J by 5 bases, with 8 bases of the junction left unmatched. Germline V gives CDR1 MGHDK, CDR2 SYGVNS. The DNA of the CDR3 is TGTGCCAGCAGTGAATATGAACGGGGGGATAGAGATACGCAGTATTTT. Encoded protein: CASSEYERGDRDTQYF.

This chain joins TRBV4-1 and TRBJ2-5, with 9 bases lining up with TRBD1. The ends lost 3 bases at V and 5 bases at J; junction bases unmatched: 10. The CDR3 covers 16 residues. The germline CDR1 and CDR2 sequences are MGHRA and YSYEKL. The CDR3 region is CASSHDGQGQGETQYF. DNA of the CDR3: TGCGCCAGCAGCCACGACGGACAGGGGCAAGGGGAGACCCAGTACTTC.

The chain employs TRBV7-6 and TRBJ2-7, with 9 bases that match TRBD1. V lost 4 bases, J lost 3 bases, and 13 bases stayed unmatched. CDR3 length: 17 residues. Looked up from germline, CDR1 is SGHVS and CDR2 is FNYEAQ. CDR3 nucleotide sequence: TGTGCCAGCAGCTCCCCTAGGACAGGGGTCGGGAACTACGAGCAGTACTTC. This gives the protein CASSSPRTGVGNYEQYF.

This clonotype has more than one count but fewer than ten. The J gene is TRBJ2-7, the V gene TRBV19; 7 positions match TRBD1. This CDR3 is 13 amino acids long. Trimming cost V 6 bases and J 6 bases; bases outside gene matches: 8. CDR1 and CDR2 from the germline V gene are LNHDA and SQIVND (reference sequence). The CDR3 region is CASSPGTVPEQYF. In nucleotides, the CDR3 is TGTGCCAGTAGCCCCGGGACAGTCCCCGAGCAGTACTTC.

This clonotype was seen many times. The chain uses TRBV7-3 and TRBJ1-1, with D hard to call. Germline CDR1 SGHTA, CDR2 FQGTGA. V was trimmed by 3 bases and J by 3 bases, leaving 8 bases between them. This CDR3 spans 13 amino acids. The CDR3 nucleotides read TGTGCCAGCAGCTTTAAGGGAGACACTGAAGCTTTCTTT. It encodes CASSFKGDTEAFF.

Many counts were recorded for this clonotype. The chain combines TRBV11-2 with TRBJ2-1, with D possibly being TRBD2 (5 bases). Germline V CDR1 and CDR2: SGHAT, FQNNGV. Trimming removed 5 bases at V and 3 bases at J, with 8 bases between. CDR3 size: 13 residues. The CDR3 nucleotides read TGTGCCAGCAGCCTCACTAGCTACAATGAGCAGTTCTTC. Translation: CASSLTSYNEQFF.

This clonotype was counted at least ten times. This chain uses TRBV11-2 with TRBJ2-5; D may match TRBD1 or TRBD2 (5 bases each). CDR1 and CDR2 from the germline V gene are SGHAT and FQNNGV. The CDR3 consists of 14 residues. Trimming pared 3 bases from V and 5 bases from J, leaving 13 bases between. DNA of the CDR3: TGTGCCAGCAGCTTCCGGGGCCGTGGGGAGACCCAGTACTTC. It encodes CASSFRGRGETQYF.

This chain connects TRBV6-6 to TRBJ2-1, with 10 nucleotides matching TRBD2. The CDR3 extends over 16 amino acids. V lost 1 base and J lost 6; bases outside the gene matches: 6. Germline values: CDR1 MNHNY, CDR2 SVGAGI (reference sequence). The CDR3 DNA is TGTGCCAGCAGTTACTACCTAGCGGGGGCCCCCAATGAGCAGTTCTTC. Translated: CASSYYLAGAPNEQFF.